These T cell receptor beta chains were read from a single sample in a study of spatial heterogeneity in lung cancer. MiXCR, run by TCRdb on the 5' RACE reads, gives a single entry per CDR3 protein. Of 10,000 to 13,000 distinct CDR3 sequences in the sample, 8.5% to 9.5% were seen once. The source material was PBMCs, sampled at surgery. Receptors were obtained from a male donor with early-stage non-small cell lung cancer. Each CDR3 is given with its conserved first and last residue. A D gene is named only where the DNA matches it firmly. The size of a clone is reported for some rows only, either as once, few or many, or as a class for expanded clones.

medium-sized	TRBV12-3/TRBV12-4	TRBJ2-3	-	CASTPPGTLTDTQYF	TGTGCCAGCACTCCCCCCGGGACGCTCACAGATACGCAGTATTTT
many	TRBV6-6	TRBJ1-2	TRBD1	CASSYPTGFYGYTF	TGTGCCAGCAGTTACCCGACAGGGTTCTATGGCTACACCTTC
-	TRBV7-3	TRBJ2-2	TRBD2	CASSRLAYGGELFF	TGTGCCAGCAGCCGACTAGCGTATGGCGGGGAGCTGTTTTTT
many	TRBV12-3/TRBV12-4	TRBJ2-5	TRBD1	CASSPNPGQGAETQYF	TGTGCCAGCAGTCCAAATCCGGGACAGGGGGCTGAGACCCAGTACTTC
many	TRBV7-9	TRBJ2-2	TRBD1	CASSLAGGANTGELFF	TGTGCCAGCAGCTTAGCAGGGGGCGCGAACACCGGGGAGCTGTTTTTT
many	TRBV3-1	TRBJ2-2	-	CASSPEWVQNLNTGELFF	TGTGCCAGCAGCCCCGAGTGGGTCCAGAACCTTAACACCGGGGAGCTGTTTTTT
many	TRBV5-1	TRBJ2-3	-	CASSLTAGSTDTQYF	TGCGCCAGCAGCCTCACCGCGGGGAGCACAGATACGCAGTATTTT
medium-sized	TRBV5-5	TRBJ2-5	TRBD2	CASSQTGTSGGAGETQYF	TGTGCCAGCAGCCAAACCGGGACTAGCGGGGGGGCCGGGGAGACCCAGTACTTC
-	TRBV11-2	TRBJ2-1	TRBD1	CASSLSTGGASNEQFF	TGTGCCAGCAGCTTATCTACAGGGGGTGCCTCCAATGAGCAGTTCTTC
-	TRBV25-1	TRBJ2-5	TRBD2	CASSLAGIQETQYF	TGTGCCAGCAGTCTAGCGGGGATCCAAGAGACCCAGTACTTC
many	TRBV7-9	TRBJ2-2	TRBD1	CASSSPGTGDGELFF	TGTGCCAGCAGCTCCCCGGGGACAGGGGACGGGGAGCTGTTTTTT
medium-sized	TRBV4-3	TRBJ2-5	-	CASSQREDQETQYF	TGCGCCAGCAGCCAACGGGAAGACCAAGAGACCCAGTACTTC
many	TRBV6-5	TRBJ2-1	TRBD2	CASRFLAGGYNEQFF	TGTGCCAGCAGGTTTCTTGCGGGGGGGTACAATGAGCAGTTCTTC
-	TRBV11-2	TRBJ2-7	TRBD1	CASSQGWGQPAYEQYF	TGTGCCAGCAGCCAGGGGTGGGGACAGCCCGCCTACGAGCAGTACTTC
medium-sized	TRBV15	TRBJ2-2	-	CATSRPVKNTGELFF	TGTGCCACCAGCAGACCCGTGAAGAACACCGGGGAGCTGTTTTTT
many	TRBV19	TRBJ1-6	TRBD1	CASSNRDRYLNSPLHF	TGTGCCAGTAGTAACCGGGACAGATACCTTAATTCACCCCTCCACTTT
many	TRBV29-1	TRBJ2-1	-	CSVRPTGQSGSNEQFF	TGCAGCGTTAGGCCTACCGGACAATCCGGCTCGAATGAGCAGTTCTTC
many	TRBV19	TRBJ2-7	TRBD1	CASSFRQGYYEQYF	TGTGCCAGTAGTTTCCGACAGGGATACTACGAGCAGTACTTC
medium-sized	TRBV20-1	TRBJ1-4	-	CSAREGPGAHEKLFF	TGCAGTGCTAGAGAAGGCCCGGGGGCGCATGAAAAACTGTTTTTT
medium-sized	TRBV10-3	TRBJ1-2	-	CAISESWENYGYTF	TGTGCCATCAGTGAGTCATGGGAGAACTATGGCTACACCTTC
medium-sized	TRBV29-1	TRBJ2-3	-	CSVEESGPGEGADTQYF	TGCAGCGTTGAAGAATCGGGCCCAGGGGAGGGCGCAGATACGCAGTATTTT
many	TRBV7-2	TRBJ2-1	TRBD2	CASRRTSGAYNEQFF	TGTGCCAGCAGACGGACTAGCGGGGCCTACAATGAGCAGTTCTTC
few	TRBV12-3/TRBV12-4	TRBJ2-3	-	CASRVEQGLTQYF	TGTGCCAGCAGGGTAGAACAGGGTCTCACGCAGTATTTT
many	TRBV12-3/TRBV12-4	TRBJ2-2	-	CASSSFIAPQGNTGELFF	TGTGCCAGCAGTTCCTTTATCGCCCCGCAGGGCAACACCGGGGAGCTGTTTTTT
many	TRBV28	TRBJ1-2	TRBD1	CASSLGGTGNYGYTF	TGTGCCAGCAGTTTAGGTGGGACAGGGAACTATGGCTACACCTTC
-	TRBV7-9	TRBJ1-1	-	CASSHRVDGTEAFF	TGTGCCAGCAGCCACAGGGTCGACGGCACTGAAGCTTTCTTT
medium-sized	TRBV5-1	TRBJ2-2	-	CASRLFGGRTGELFF	TGCGCCAGCCGGTTGTTCGGGGGGCGCACCGGGGAGCTGTTTTTT
many	TRBV28	TRBJ1-1	-	CASTPTGQPLGTTEAFF	TGTGCCAGCACTCCAACGGGCCAGCCCTTGGGGACCACTGAAGCTTTCTTT
many	TRBV20-1	TRBJ2-5	TRBD2	CSAISGGAGETQYF	TGCAGTGCTATCTCCGGGGGGGCCGGAGAGACCCAGTACTTC
medium-sized	TRBV5-1	TRBJ2-7	-	CASSKEGGTSYEQYF	TGCGCCAGCAGTAAGGAAGGGGGGACCTCCTACGAGCAGTACTTC
many	TRBV7-2	TRBJ2-5	-	CASSKGGLEAKTQYF	TGTGCCAGCAGCAAAGGAGGCCTCGAAGCAAAGACCCAGTACTTC
-	TRBV6-1	TRBJ2-2	-	CASSAQRISGGELFF	TGTGCCAGCAGTGCCCAGCGTATTAGTGGCGGGGAGCTGTTTTTT
-	TRBV28	TRBJ2-7	-	CASSDDGHSEQYF	TGTGCCAGCAGCGATGACGGGCACTCCGAGCAGTACTTC
few	TRBV7-9	TRBJ1-2	TRBD1	CASSLILGTDYGYTF	TGTGCCAGCAGCTTAATCCTCGGGACAGACTATGGCTACACCTTC
few	TRBV7-2	TRBJ1-1	-	CASSLMGATNTEAFF	TGTGCCAGCAGCTTGATGGGGGCAACTAACACTGAAGCTTTCTTT
-	TRBV4-3	TRBJ1-2	-	CASSQVTSYGYTF	TGCGCCAGCAGCCAAGTCACGAGCTATGGCTACACCTTC
many	TRBV20-1	TRBJ2-3	TRBD2	CSARPLAGGSTDTQYF	TGCAGTGCGAGGCCCCTGGCGGGGGGCTCCACAGATACGCAGTATTTT
many	TRBV20-1	TRBJ2-2	TRBD2	CSARDRASGVFANTGELFF	TGCAGTGCTAGAGATCGGGCCAGCGGGGTATTCGCGAACACCGGGGAGCTGTTTTTT
many	TRBV5-6	TRBJ2-5	TRBD1	CASAGDRGLGETQYF	TGTGCCAGCGCAGGGGACAGGGGGCTGGGAGAGACCCAGTACTTC
many	TRBV5-4	TRBJ2-7	-	CASSLEVGIYEQYF	TGTGCCAGCAGCTTGGAGGTGGGGATCTACGAGCAGTACTTC
many	TRBV4-3	TRBJ2-1	TRBD2	CASSPLAGGSYNEQFF	TGCGCCAGCAGCCCGCTAGCGGGGGGATCCTACAATGAGCAGTTCTTC
medium-sized	TRBV7-9	TRBJ2-1	TRBD1	CASSPRDRGIGNEQFF	TGTGCCAGCAGCCCTAGGGACAGGGGAATCGGTAATGAGCAGTTCTTC
-	TRBV11-3	TRBJ2-1	-	CASSKGVSGGGEQFF	TGTGCCAGCAGCAAGGGGGTTAGCGGCGGAGGTGAGCAGTTCTTC
medium-sized	TRBV30	TRBJ2-2	-	CAWSGIGGDTGELFF	TGTGCCTGGAGTGGTATAGGGGGGGACACCGGGGAGCTGTTTTTT
many	TRBV20-1	TRBJ1-5	TRBD1	CSARYEDREPQHF	TGCAGTGCTAGATACGAGGACAGGGAGCCCCAGCATTTT
medium-sized	TRBV7-2	TRBJ1-2	-	CASSPDQNYGYTF	TGTGCCAGCAGCCCCGACCAGAACTATGGCTACACCTTC
medium-sized	TRBV6-6	TRBJ1-1	TRBD1	CASSYLAGGARDTEAFF	TGTGCCAGCAGTTACTTGGCAGGGGGCGCGAGGGACACTGAAGCTTTCTTT
many	TRBV11-2	TRBJ2-4	TRBD2	CASGGGTTSIQYF	TGTGCATCTGGGGGGGGTACAACCAGCATTCAGTACTTC
medium-sized	TRBV6-2/TRBV6-3	TRBJ1-1	TRBD1	CASSYSMGQGWIRGTEAFF	TGTGCCAGCAGTTACTCGATGGGACAGGGCTGGATTCGAGGAACTGAAGCTTTCTTT
medium-sized	TRBV7-2	TRBJ2-1	TRBD2	CASSFAGTSGASEQFF	TGTGCCAGCAGCTTTGCCGGGACTAGCGGGGCAAGTGAGCAGTTCTTC
-	TRBV20-1	TRBJ2-7	-	CSAFRDNSYEQYF	TGCAGTGCTTTCCGGGACAACTCCTACGAGCAGTACTTC
many	TRBV9	TRBJ2-2	-	CASSVDGGASDTGELFF	TGTGCCAGCAGCGTAGACGGAGGGGCCTCCGACACCGGGGAGCTGTTTTTT
many	TRBV19	TRBJ1-1	TRBD1	CASSRGTAKAFF	TGTGCCAGTAGTAGGGGGACAGCGAAAGCTTTCTTT
many	TRBV18	TRBJ2-5	-	CASSPLGTGQKTQYF	TGTGCCAGCTCACCTTTGGGTACAGGTCAGAAGACCCAGTACTTC
many	TRBV7-2	TRBJ2-5	-	CASSRAGQTETQYF	TGTGCCAGCAGCAGGGCAGGGCAGACAGAGACCCAGTACTTC
-	TRBV10-2	TRBJ1-2	-	CASSELGTVSGYTF	TGCGCCAGCAGTGAGCTAGGGACTGTCAGCGGCTACACCTTC
large	TRBV6-4	TRBJ2-1	TRBD2	CASSDSSGGNEQFF	TGTGCCAGCAGTGACTCTAGCGGGGGTAATGAGCAGTTCTTC
many	TRBV4-3	TRBJ1-5	-	CASSQGGGLPQHF	TGCGCCAGCAGCCAAGGAGGAGGGTTGCCCCAGCATTTT